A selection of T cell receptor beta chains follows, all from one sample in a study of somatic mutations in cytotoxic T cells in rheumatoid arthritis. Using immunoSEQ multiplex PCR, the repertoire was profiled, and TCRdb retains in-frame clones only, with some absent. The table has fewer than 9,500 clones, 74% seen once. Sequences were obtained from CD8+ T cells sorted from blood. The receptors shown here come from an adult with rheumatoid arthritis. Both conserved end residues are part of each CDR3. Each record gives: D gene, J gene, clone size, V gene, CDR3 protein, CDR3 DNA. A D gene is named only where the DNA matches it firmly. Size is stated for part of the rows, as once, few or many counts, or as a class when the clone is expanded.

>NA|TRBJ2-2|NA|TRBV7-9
CASSLEWTTGELFF
TGTGCCAGCAGCTTAGAATGGACAACCGGGGAGCTGTTTTTT
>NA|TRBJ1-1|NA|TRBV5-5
CASSFYLMADTEAFF
TGTGCCAGCAGCTTCTACTTGATGGCGGACACTGAAGCTTTCTTT
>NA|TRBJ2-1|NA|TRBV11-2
CASSPRDETDNEQFF
TGTGCCAGCAGCCCCCGGGACGAAACCGACAATGAGCAGTTCTTC
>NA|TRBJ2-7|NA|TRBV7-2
CASSLDRTYEQYF
TGTGCCAGCAGCTTAGACAGGACCTACGAGCAGTACTTC
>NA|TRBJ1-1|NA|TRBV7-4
CASSLVDRPKPNTEAFF
TGTGCCAGCAGCTTAGTGGACCGCCCAAAGCCGAACACTGAAGCTTTCTTT
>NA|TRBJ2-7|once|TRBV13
CASSLGPAYEQYF
TGTGCCAGCAGCTTGGGGCCCGCCTACGAGCAGTACTTC
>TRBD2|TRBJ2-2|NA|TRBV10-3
CAISERTSGRTGELFF
TGTGCCATCAGTGAGAGGACTAGCGGGAGAACTGGGGAGCTGTTTTTT
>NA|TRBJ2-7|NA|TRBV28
CASSFRVGWGSGTYEQYF
TGTGCCAGCAGTTTCCGGGTAGGCTGGGGTAGCGGTACCTACGAGCAGTACTTC
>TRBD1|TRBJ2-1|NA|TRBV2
CASSYGTGKNDNEQFF
TGTGCCAGCAGTTACGGGACAGGTAAAAATGACAATGAGCAGTTCTTC
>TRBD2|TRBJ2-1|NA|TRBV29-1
CSVEFLAGGWEQFF
TGCAGCGTTGAATTTCTAGCGGGAGGTTGGGAGCAGTTCTTC
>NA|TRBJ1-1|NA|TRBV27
CASRLRPLEAMNTEAFF
TGTGCCAGCAGGTTACGGCCGTTGGAAGCTATGAACACTGAAGCTTTCTTT
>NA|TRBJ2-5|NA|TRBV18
CASSPLGDPQETQYF
TGTGCCAGCTCACCTTTGGGAGACCCCCAAGAGACCCAGTACTTC
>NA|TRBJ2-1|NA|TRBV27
CASSHLEERNEQFF
TGTGCCAGCAGTCACTTGGAGGAGCGCAATGAGCAGTTCTTC
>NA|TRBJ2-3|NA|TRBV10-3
CAISELLTDTQYF
TGTGCCATCAGTGAACTACTCACAGATACGCAGTATTTT
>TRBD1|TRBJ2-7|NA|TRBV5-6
CASSFGDRVSEQYF
TGTGCCAGCAGCTTTGGGGACAGGGTGAGCGAGCAGTACTTC
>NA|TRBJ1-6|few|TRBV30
CAWSVTDYSPLHF
TGTGCCTGGAGTGTGACGGACTATTCACCCCTCCACTTT
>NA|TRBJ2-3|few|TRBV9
CASSVEGDTQYF
TGTGCCAGCAGCGTAGAGGGAGATACGCAGTATTTT
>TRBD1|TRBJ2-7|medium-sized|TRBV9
CASSPRTGDGYEQYF
TGTGCCAGCAGCCCGCGGACAGGGGATGGTTACGAGCAGTACTTC
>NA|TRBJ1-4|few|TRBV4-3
CASSQETGGWGKLFF
TGCGCCAGCAGCCAAGAAACAGGAGGCTGGGGGAAACTGTTTTTT
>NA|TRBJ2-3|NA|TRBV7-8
CASSSMGGGDTQYF
TGTGCCAGCAGCTCTATGGGAGGGGGAGATACGCAGTATTTT
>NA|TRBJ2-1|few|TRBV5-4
CASSRYNEQFF
TGTGCCAGCAGCCGGTACAATGAGCAGTTCTTC
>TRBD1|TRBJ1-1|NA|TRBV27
CASSMTGYTEAFF
TGTGCCAGCAGCATGACAGGGTATACTGAAGCTTTCTTT
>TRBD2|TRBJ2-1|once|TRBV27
CASSPSGGGYNEQFF
TGTGCCAGCAGTCCTAGCGGGGGAGGCTACAATGAGCAGTTCTTC
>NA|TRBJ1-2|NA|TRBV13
CASSPRGTYGYTF
TGTGCCAGCAGCCCTCGGGGCACCTATGGCTACACCTTC
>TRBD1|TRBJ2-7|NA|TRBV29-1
CSVSRQGFEQYF
TGCAGCGTTTCGCGACAGGGTTTCGAGCAGTACTTC
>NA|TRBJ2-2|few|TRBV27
CASSLPSNTGELFF
TGTGCCAGCAGTTTACCCTCGAACACCGGGGAGCTGTTTTTT
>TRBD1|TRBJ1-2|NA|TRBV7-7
CASSPTGQGYGYTF
TGTGCCAGCAGCCCTACGGGACAGGGCTATGGCTACACCTTC
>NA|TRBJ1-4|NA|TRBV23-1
CASSQSCGGSNEKLFF
TGCGCCAGCAGTCAATCTTGTGGGGGATCGAATGAAAAACTGTTTTTT
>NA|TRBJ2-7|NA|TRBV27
CASSEISAGPSYEQYF
TGTGCCAGCAGTGAAATCTCAGCAGGGCCCTCCTACGAGCAGTACTTC
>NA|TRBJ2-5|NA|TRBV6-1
CASSETGKGTQYF
TGTGCCAGCAGTGAAACCGGAAAGGGGACCCAGTACTTC
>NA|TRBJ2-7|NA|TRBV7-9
CASSPGVPEQYF
TGTGCCAGCAGCCCGGGGGTGCCAGAGCAGTACTTC
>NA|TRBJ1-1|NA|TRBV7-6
CASGGDTEAFF
TGTGCCAGTGGGGGGGACACTGAAGCTTTCTTT
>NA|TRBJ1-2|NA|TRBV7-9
CASSSGGYGYTF
TGTGCCAGCAGCTCGGGGGGGTATGGCTACACCTTC
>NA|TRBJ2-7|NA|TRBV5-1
CASSLDLGLTYEQYF
TGCGCCAGCAGCTTGGATCTGGGATTGACCTACGAGCAGTACTTC
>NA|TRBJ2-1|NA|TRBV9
CASSPTTSSYNEQFF
TGTGCCAGCAGCCCTACAACGAGCTCCTACAATGAGCAGTTCTTC
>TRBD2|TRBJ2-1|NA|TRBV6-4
CASSETAGGSGEQFF
TGTGCCAGCAGTGAAACAGCGGGAGGGTCTGGTGAGCAGTTCTTC
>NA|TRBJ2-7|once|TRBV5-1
CASSSRLQGSYEQYF
TGCGCCAGCAGCTCGAGGTTACAGGGTTCCTACGAGCAGTACTTC
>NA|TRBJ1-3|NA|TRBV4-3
CASSEFSSGGTIYF
TGCGCCAGCAGCGAGTTCTCGTCGGGAGGCACCATATATTTT
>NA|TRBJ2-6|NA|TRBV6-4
CAISETLRRPGANVLTF
TGTGCCATCAGTGAGACCCTCCGACGGCCTGGGGCCAACGTCCTGACTTTC
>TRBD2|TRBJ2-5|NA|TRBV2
CASSDPAGVSPKETQYF
TGTGCCAGCAGTGACCCAGCGGGAGTGTCCCCCAAAGAGACCCAGTACTTC
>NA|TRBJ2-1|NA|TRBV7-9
CASSLAPGGMFSYNEQFF
TGTGCCAGCAGCTTAGCGCCGGGCGGAATGTTCTCCTACAATGAGCAGTTCTTC
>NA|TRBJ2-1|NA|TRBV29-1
CSVVGARSSYNEQFF
TGCAGCGTTGTAGGGGCCCGCTCCTCCTACAATGAGCAGTTCTTC
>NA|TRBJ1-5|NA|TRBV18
CASSPSTSDQPQHF
TGTGCCAGCTCACCCTCGACTTCAGATCAGCCCCAGCATTTT
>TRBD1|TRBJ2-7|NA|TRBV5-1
CASSFNRGGDEQYF
TGCGCCAGCAGCTTTAACAGGGGTGGCGACGAGCAGTACTTC
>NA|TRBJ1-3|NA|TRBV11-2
CAILSGNTIYF
TGTGCCATCCTCTCTGGAAACACCATATATTTT
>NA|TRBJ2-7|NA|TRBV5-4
CASSLPGLETYEQYF
TGTGCCAGCAGCTTGCCGGGACTTGAGACCTACGAGCAGTACTTC
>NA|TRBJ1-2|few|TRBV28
CASSLIGIGYGYTF
TGTGCCAGCAGTTTAATTGGGATAGGCTATGGCTACACCTTC
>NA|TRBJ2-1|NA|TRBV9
CASSEGTEQFF
TGTGCCAGCAGCGAGGGGACGGAGCAGTTCTTC
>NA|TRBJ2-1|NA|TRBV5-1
CASSLVRGNEQFF
TGCGCCAGCAGCTTGGTACGGGGGAATGAGCAGTTCTTC
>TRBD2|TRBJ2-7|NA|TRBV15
CATSRDPGTRGSEQYF
TGTGCCACCAGCAGAGATCCCGGGACTAGAGGTAGCGAGCAGTACTTC
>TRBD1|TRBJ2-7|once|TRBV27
CASSSSTGGLYEQYF
TGTGCCAGCAGTTCGTCGACAGGGGGCCTCTACGAGCAGTACTTC
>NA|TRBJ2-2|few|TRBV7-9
CASSLVRPANTGELFF
TGTGCCAGCAGCTTAGTTCGGCCTGCGAACACCGGGGAGCTGTTTTTT
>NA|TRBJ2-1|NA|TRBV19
CASSRSTNNEQFF
TGTGCCAGTAGTCGGTCGACCAACAATGAGCAGTTCTTC
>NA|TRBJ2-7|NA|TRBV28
CASSLPPGGPSYEQYF
TGTGCCAGCAGTTTGCCCCCAGGCGGGCCCTCCTACGAGCAGTACTTC
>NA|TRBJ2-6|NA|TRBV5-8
CASNLYGGYSYHVGANVLTF
TGTGCCAGCAACCTTTATGGGGGTTACAGCTATCACGTTGGGGCCAACGTCCTGACTTTC
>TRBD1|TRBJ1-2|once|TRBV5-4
CASSAGTGLNYGYTF
TGTGCCAGCAGCGCAGGGACAGGGCTAAACTATGGCTACACCTTC
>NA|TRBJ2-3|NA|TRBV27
CASSPTMDSRSDTQYF
TGTGCCAGCAGTCCGACGATGGACTCCAGATCAGACACGCAGTATTTT
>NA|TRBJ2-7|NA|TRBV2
CASRGRTGTHSYEQYF
TGTGCCAGCAGGGGGAGGACCGGGACACACTCCTACGAGCAGTACTTC
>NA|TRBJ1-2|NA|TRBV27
CASSLSWWGDDGYTF
TGTGCCAGCAGTTTATCGTGGTGGGGGGACGATGGCTACACCTTC